Each of the 27 T cell receptor beta chains below was sequenced from the same sample in a study of control samples from healthy donors and cancer patients. Profiling relied on immunoSEQ multiplex PCR, and the TCRdb table lists in-frame clones only, not all of them. This table has about 180,000 clones, roughly 94% appearing once. The sequencing input was blood. All receptors come from a woman aged 18-29 years in good health.

This clone was observed once. The chain joins TRBV4-3 to TRBJ2-3; 10 nucleotides match TRBD2. The V gene end was trimmed by 0 bases and the J gene end by 3 bases; junction bases not matched to a gene: 12. Germline loops: CDR1 LGHNA, CDR2 YSLEER. This CDR3 is 19 amino acids long. The CDR3 nucleotides read TGCGCCAGCAGCCAAGATTTGAGCGGGAGGGCCGGTGTGACAGATACGCAGTATTTT. Its translation is CASSQDLSGRAGVTDTQYF.

The gene calls are TRBV5-1 and TRBJ2-1; 12 bases are a match to TRBD2. The CDR3 sequence is 16 residues long. CDR1 and CDR2 (germline): SGHRS, YFSETQ. V lost 2 bases and J lost 0; bases outside the gene matches: 0. The DNA for the CDR3 is TGCGCCAGCAGCTTACTAGCGGGGGGCTCCTACAATGAGCAGTTCTTC. This encodes CASSLLAGGSYNEQFF. The entire variable domain, with the rest obtained from reference TRBV5-1 and TRBJ2-1, is as follows: KAGVTQTPRYLIKTRGQQVTLSCSPISGHRSVSWYQQTPGQGLQFLFEYFSETQRNKGNFPGRFSGRQFSNSRSEMNVSTLELGDSALYLCASSLLAGGSYNEQFFGPGTRLTVL.

V is TRBV12-3 or TRBV12-4 and J is TRBJ1-1; D gene ambiguous. This CDR3 has 13 residues. Trimming left V 7 bases short and J 1 base short, with 10 bases between. The CDR3 region is CASTSRGNTEAFF. The CDR3 nucleotides are TGTGCCAGCACCTCCCGGGGGAACACTGAAGCTTTCTTT.

This sequence joins TRBV19 and TRBJ1-5, with TRBD1 as a possible D gene (5 bases). The V gene lost 5 bases and the J gene lost 14 bases, with 19 bases spanning the gap. CDR3 length: 13 amino acids. The germline V gene encodes CDR1 LNHDA and CDR2 SQIVND (reference sequence). CDR3 in DNA: TGTGCCAGTAGTCTCTACGGGGACCGGATAAAGCATTTT. It yields the protein CASSLYGDRIKHF.

The CDR3 DNA follows: TGTGCCAGCACCAGACAGGGGGTAGGAGAGCAGTACTTC. Encoded protein: CASTRQGVGEQYF. The chain combines TRBV6-5 with TRBJ2-7; 9 bases match TRBD1. The CDR3 runs to 13 residues. With 7 bases clipped from V and 7 bases from J, the junction kept 8 bases outside the gene matches. Germline V lookup: CDR1 MNHEY, CDR2 SVGAGI.

The chain is built from TRBV7-9 and TRBJ1-5, with D perhaps TRBD1 (5 bases). Germline values: CDR1 SEHNR, CDR2 FQNEAQ (reference sequence). V was pared by 5 bases and J by 2 bases, with 13 bases between. This CDR3 is 15 amino acids long. In DNA form, the CDR3 reads TGTGCCAGCAGCCCTAGAGGGGATGGCAATCAGCCCCAGCATTTT. The encoded protein is CASSPRGDGNQPQHF.

V gene TRBV10-3 combines with J gene TRBJ1-1; D is undetermined. Germline V gene sequence: CDR1 ENHRY, CDR2 SYGVKD. The V end lost 10 bases, the J end lost 2 bases, and 8 bases lay between the germline ends. The CDR3 is made up of 11 amino acids. The CDR3, as DNA: TGTGCCACCGTAGACAACACTGAAGCTTTCTTT. Translation gives CATVDNTEAFF.

V is TRBV10-3 and J is TRBJ1-3; D unclear. This CDR3 is built from 13 residues. Per germline, CDR1 ENHRY and CDR2 SYGVKD. V lost 3 bases to trimming and J lost 0 bases, with 3 bases between them. The CDR3 DNA sequence: TGTGCCATCAGTGATAGCTCTGGAAACACCATATATTTT. This codes for CAISDSSGNTIYF.

V gene TRBV6-5 combines with J gene TRBJ2-1; D is possibly TRBD2 (5 bases). V lost 8 bases and J lost 16, with 15 bases in between. The CDR3 is 10 amino acids. The germline V gene has CDR1 MNHEY and CDR2 SVGAGI. CDR3 residues: CASGEGVFFF. The CDR3 coding sequence is TGTGCCAGCGGAGAGGGAGTTTTTTTCTTC.

The chain has TRBV5-1 and TRBJ1-5; D might be TRBD1 (6 bases). Trimming pared 4 bases from V and 3 bases from J, leaving 14 bases between. This CDR3 comprises 15 residues. CDR1 and CDR2 (germline): SGHRS, YFSETQ. The CDR3 DNA is TGCGCCAGCAGCCTGGGGGGGGCGAACAATCAGCCCCAGCATTTT. It yields the protein CASSLGGANNQPQHF.

The chain recombines TRBV10-3 with TRBJ2-5, with 7 bases aligning to TRBD1. V was pared by 5 bases and J by 5 bases, with 5 bases of the junction left unmatched. Germline V gene lookup returns CDR1 ENHRY and CDR2 SYGVKD. This CDR3 contains 13 residues. The CDR3 nucleotides read TGTGCCATCAGTCAGGGACAGACGGAGACCCAGTACTTC. Its translation: CAISQGQTETQYF.

The V gene is TRBV24-1, the J gene TRBJ1-4; D is unresolved. Looked up from germline, CDR1 is KGHDR and CDR2 is SFDVKD. The germline V and J ends were trimmed by 10 bases and 6 bases, with 17 bases remaining between them. The CDR3 spans 14 residues. The CDR3 region is CATPLSAGDEKLFF. In DNA form, the CDR3 reads TGTGCCACTCCGCTCAGTGCAGGCGATGAAAAACTGTTTTTT.

This clone was counted a single time. The rearrangement joins TRBV5-1 to TRBJ1-6; D call uncertain. CDR3 size: 15 residues. Looked up from germline, CDR1 is SGHRS and CDR2 is YFSETQ. Trimming shortened V by 0 bases and J by 4 bases, and 8 bases separated the two germline ends. The CDR3 loop is CASSLVGLYNSPLHF. The CDR3 DNA follows: TGCGCCAGCAGCTTGGTGGGGTTATATAATTCACCCCTCCACTTT.

CDR3 bases: TGTGCCAGCAGTTTATTGCTCGTGAGCACAGATACGCAGTATTTT. This codes for CASSLLLVSTDTQYF. The rearrangement uses TRBV28 and TRBJ2-3; no reliable D call. Germline V lookup: CDR1 MDHEN, CDR2 SYDVKM. V lost 1 base and J 0 bases, leaving 8 bases between the germline ends. CDR3 length: 15 residues.

The gene calls are TRBV29-1 and TRBJ1-2, with 8 bases matching TRBD1. This CDR3 spans 14 amino acids. Germline lookup yields CDR1 SQVTM and CDR2 ANQGSEA. V was clipped by 4 bases and J by 6 bases; unmatched bases: 10. CDR3 region: CSVVSVRGLDGYTF. DNA of the CDR3: TGCAGCGTTGTTAGCGTCAGGGGGCTTGATGGCTACACCTTC.

The chain carries TRBV4-1 and TRBJ2-6; TRBD2 matches at 10 bases. The V gene end was trimmed by 0 bases and the J gene end by 13 bases; junction bases not matched to a gene: 6. The CDR3 spans 15 residues. The germline V gene has CDR1 MGHRA and CDR2 YSYEKL. The CDR3 DNA follows: TGCGCCAGCAGCCAAGACGGGACTAGCGAAGTAGTCCTGACTTTC. Its protein is CASSQDGTSEVVLTF.

This chain joins TRBV7-3 and TRBJ1-2, with 7 bases fitting TRBD1. The V segment lost 5 bases and the J segment 1 base; nucleotides outside the gene matches: 4. The CDR3 contains 14 residues. CDR1 is SGHTA, CDR2 FQGTGA, per germline. The CDR3 is CASSPGTVNYGYTF. CDR3 DNA: TGTGCCAGCAGCCCAGGGACAGTTAACTATGGCTACACCTTC. The entire variable domain, with the rest obtained from reference TRBV7-3 and TRBJ1-2, is as follows: GAGVSQTPSNKVTEKGKYVELRCDPISGHTALYWYRQSLGQGPEFLIYFQGTGAADDSGLPNDRFFAVRPEGSVSTLKIQRTERGDSAVYLCASSPGTVNYGYTFGSGTRLTVV.

The rearrangement links TRBV10-2 to TRBJ2-3; D remains ambiguous. V was clipped by 7 bases and J by 2 bases, with 13 bases between them. CDR1 is WSHSY and CDR2 is SAAADI in the germline V gene. The CDR3 has 14 amino acids. CDR3 sequence (DNA): TGCGCCAGCACCCAAACTGGATTCACAGATACGCAGTATTTT. It codes for CASTQTGFTDTQYF.

V gene TRBV19 combines with J gene TRBJ1-2, with 7 positions matching TRBD1. With 6 bases clipped from V and 8 bases from J, the junction kept 15 bases outside the gene matches. CDR3 length equals 15 residues. Germline CDR1 LNHDA, CDR2 SQIVND (reference sequence). The CDR3 sequence is CASSKTGTVKPGYTF. The CDR3 coding sequence is TGTGCCAGTAGCAAGACCGGGACAGTAAAACCCGGCTACACCTTC.

Remarks on this clone: One junction end disagrees with the germline gene, perhaps due to a read error. V and J are TRBV5-4 and TRBJ1-1, with D tentatively TRBD1 (6 bases). The CDR3 is 17 residues long. Germline lookup yields CDR1 SGHNT and CDR2 YYREEE (reference sequence). CDR3 in DNA: TGTGCCAGCAGCTTGGATTTGGGGGCCCCGATGAACACTGAGGCTTTCTTT. It yields the protein CASSLDLGAPMNTEAFF.

This clone was detected only a few times. V and J are TRBV20-1 and TRBJ2-1; maybe TRBD2 (8 bases). Germline V gives CDR1 DFQATT, CDR2 SNEGSKA (reference sequence). Trimming removed 3 bases at V and 0 bases at J, with 36 bases between. CDR3 length equals 23 residues. The CDR3 DNA reads TGCAGTGCTAGTGGGGACAGAATATTCTCGGGAGGTCTAGCGGGTACCTCCTACAATGAGCAGTTCTTC. Protein sequence: CSASGDRIFSGGLAGTSYNEQFF.

V and J are TRBV4-3 and TRBJ1-5; 7 bases are a match to TRBD1. The CDR3 length is 18 residues. Germline lookup yields CDR1 LGHNA and CDR2 YSLEER. The J segment lost 3 bases and the V segment lost 1 base, leaving 12 bases of the junction unmatched. DNA for the CDR3: TGCGCCAGCAGCCAAGTGCCCATGGCACAGGGGTTCAATCAGCCCCAGCATTTT. This codes for CASSQVPMAQGFNQPQHF.

The chain combines TRBV28 with TRBJ1-2, with 9 bases aligning to TRBD1. V trimming: 4 bases; J trimming: 1 base; junction bases outside the gene matches: 10. This CDR3 has 17 amino acids. Germline V lookup: CDR1 MDHEN, CDR2 SYDVKM. CDR3 bases: TGTGCCAGCAGTTCCGACGGGACAGGGAGGTTTAACTATGGCTACACCTTC. Its translation: CASSSDGTGRFNYGYTF.

V usage is TRBV18 and J usage is TRBJ1-2; TRBD1 agrees at 9 bases. The CDR3 length is 12 residues. With 5 bases clipped from V and 8 bases from J, the junction kept 3 bases outside the gene matches. Per germline, CDR1 KGHSH and CDR2 LQKENI. In DNA form, the CDR3 reads TGTGCCAGCTCAACAGGGGGCCAAGGCTACACCTTC. Residues: CASSTGGQGYTF. The entire variable domain, with the rest obtained from reference TRBV18 and TRBJ1-2, is as follows: NAGVMQNPRHLVRRRGQEARLRCSPMKGHSHVYWYRQLPEEGLKFMVYLQKENIIDESGMPKERFSAEFPKEGPSILRIQQVVRGDSAAYFCASSTGGQGYTFGSGTRLTVV.

This chain uses TRBV27 with TRBJ2-1, with 10 nucleotides matching TRBD2. Trimming cost V 3 bases and J 11 bases; bases outside gene matches: 10. Per the germline V gene, CDR1 is MNHEY and CDR2 is SMNVEV (reference sequence). The CDR3 consists of 15 residues. The CDR3 nucleotides are TGTGCCAGCAGTTTCCAGGCTAGCGGGGGACCTAAGCAGTTCTTC. Translated: CASSFQASGGPKQFF.

The genes are TRBV5-8 and TRBJ2-5; D gene ambiguous. Per germline, CDR1 SGHTS and CDR2 YDEGEE. Trimming took off 2 bases at V and 4 bases at J, with 9 bases between the two ends. The CDR3 is made up of 13 amino acids. The CDR3 spells CASSFTPRETQYF. The CDR3, as DNA: TGTGCCAGCAGCTTTACCCCCAGAGAGACCCAGTACTTC.

The chain recombines TRBV5-1 with TRBJ2-7; 7 bases match TRBD2. The V segment lost 0 bases and the J segment 5 bases; nucleotides outside the gene matches: 8. The germline CDR1 and CDR2 sequences are SGHRS and YFSETQ. This CDR3 is 15 amino acids long. CDR3 loop: CASSLERPGRDEQYF. The CDR3 DNA reads as TGCGCCAGCAGCTTGGAGCGGCCGGGGAGGGACGAGCAGTACTTC. Based on the CDR3 plus reference TRBV5-1 and TRBJ2-7, the full variable domain is KAGVTQTPRYLIKTRGQQVTLSCSPISGHRSVSWYQQTPGQGLQFLFEYFSETQRNKGNFPGRFSGRQFSNSRSEMNVSTLELGDSALYLCASSLERPGRDEQYFGPGTRLTVT.